A single sample is the source of the 16 T cell receptor beta chains below, sequenced in a study of blood T cell repertoires in COVID-19. The protocol was immunoSEQ multiplex PCR, while the TCRdb copy is restricted to in-frame clones and leaves out a portion. The profile shows 160,000 or so clones, roughly 90% of them singletons. Input material: PBMCs or T cells enriched from blood (not recorded which). Receptors originate from a woman in her fifties or sixties who had recovered from COVID-19.

The chain combines TRBV18 with TRBJ2-2; D is possibly TRBD1 (6 bases). CDR1 and CDR2 from the germline V gene are KGHSH and LQKENI. The CDR3 runs 15 residues. V gave up 2 bases and J gave up 4 bases, with 11 bases separating them. The CDR3 DNA reads TGTGCCAGCTCACCAGAACAGGGCGGCACCGGGGAGCTGTTTTTT. Translation gives CASSPEQGGTGELFF.

This chain links TRBV5-1 with TRBJ1-2; no clear D. V dropped 4 bases and J dropped 2 bases, with 6 bases sitting between them. This CDR3 comprises 12 residues. CDR1 is SGHRS, CDR2 YFSETQ, per germline. CDR3 sequence reads: CASSARNYGYTF. The CDR3 coding sequence is TGCGCCAGCAGCGCGCGGAACTATGGCTACACCTTC.

The chain employs TRBV27 and TRBJ2-2; 10 bases are shared with TRBD1. The ends lost 3 bases at V and 6 bases at J; junction bases unmatched: 4. This CDR3 comprises 15 residues. Germline V gives CDR1 MNHEY, CDR2 SMNVEV (reference sequence). The CDR3 region has the DNA TGTGCCAGCAGTTTGCCCGGACAGGGGGCCGGGGAGCTGTTTTTT. Protein: CASSLPGQGAGELFF.

This rearrangement joins TRBV4-3 to TRBJ1-1; D is unresolved. Trimming took 1 base from V and 0 from J, leaving 9 bases between them. The germline CDR1 and CDR2 sequences are LGHNA and YSLEER. The CDR3 is 15 residues long. CDR3 sequence (DNA): TGCGCCAGCAGCCAAGTAAACGGGATGAACACTGAAGCTTTCTTT. Its protein is CASSQVNGMNTEAFF.

The rearrangement links TRBV5-1 to TRBJ2-3, with TRBD1 as a possible D gene (6 bases). Germline CDR1 SGHRS, CDR2 YFSETQ. This CDR3 contains 14 residues. V was pared by 3 bases and J by 2 bases, with 10 bases between. The CDR3 nucleotides are TGCGCCAGCAGCTCAGGACAGAACACAGATACGCAGTATTTT. It translates to CASSSGQNTDTQYF. Supplemented by reference TRBV5-1 and TRBJ2-3, the full variable domain reads KAGVTQTPRYLIKTRGQQVTLSCSPISGHRSVSWYQQTPGQGLQFLFEYFSETQRNKGNFPGRFSGRQFSNSRSEMNVSTLELGDSALYLCASSSGQNTDTQYFGPGTRLTVL.

The chain has TRBV12-3 or TRBV12-4 and TRBJ1-1; possibly TRBD1 for D (5 bases). The CDR3 covers 13 residues. Trimming cost V 8 bases and J 4 bases, with 14 bases left between them. CDR3 region: CASWSRGATEAFF. Here the CDR3 DNA reads TGTGCCAGCTGGAGTAGGGGCGCCACTGAAGCTTTCTTT.

This rearrangement joins TRBV19 to TRBJ2-2; 9 nucleotides match TRBD2. The germline gives CDR1 LNHDA, CDR2 SQIVND (reference sequence). After removal of 5 bases from V and 6 bases from J, the junction contained 10 bases not matched to a gene. This CDR3 has 16 amino acids. In nucleotides, the CDR3 is TGTGCCAGTAGTTGGGGACTAGCAGGGACCGCCGGGGAGCTGTTTTTT. It translates to CASSWGLAGTAGELFF.

The rearrangement joins TRBV11-3 to TRBJ2-2; D may be TRBD1 (6 bases). V was pared by 4 bases and J by 7 bases, with 25 bases between. The CDR3 runs to 18 residues. From germline, CDR1 is SGHNT and CDR2 YENEEA. Written as DNA, the CDR3 is TGTGCCAGCAGCTCTTTAACAGGGACCCGAGGGGTCAGCGGGGAGCTGTTTTTT. It yields the protein CASSSLTGTRGVSGELFF.

This clone appeared a few times. The chain recombines TRBV9 with TRBJ2-1, with a tentative D call TRBD1 (5 bases). In germline, CDR1 is SGDLS, CDR2 YYNGEE. The CDR3 extends over 13 amino acids. Trimming left V 4 bases short and J 10 bases short, with 15 bases between. The CDR3 spells CASSNGHDAEQFF. The DNA of the CDR3 is TGTGCCAGCAGCAACGGACACGACGCGGAGCAGTTCTTC.

This rearrangement joins TRBV5-1 to TRBJ2-1; maybe TRBD1 (6 bases). Per germline, CDR1 SGHRS and CDR2 YFSETQ. Trimming stripped 0 bases from V and 1 base from J, with 8 bases between. CDR3 length: 15 amino acids. The CDR3 spells CASSLGTGSYNEQFF. CDR3 nucleotides: TGCGCCAGCAGCTTGGGTACAGGGTCCTACAATGAGCAGTTCTTC.

The chain links TRBV7-8 to TRBJ2-7; 7 bases are a match to TRBD1. This CDR3 comprises 13 residues. Germline-derived CDR1 and CDR2 are SGHVS and FQNEAQ. V lost 2 bases, J lost 3 bases, and 1 base stayed unmatched. DNA for the CDR3: TGTGCCAGCAGCTTAACAGGGGTCTACGAGCAGTACTTC. This codes for CASSLTGVYEQYF.

V and J are TRBV9 and TRBJ2-7, with no clear D. V was cut by 3 bases and J by 3 bases, with 10 bases left in between. Germline values: CDR1 SGDLS, CDR2 YYNGEE. The CDR3 is 13 amino acids. This chain's CDR3 is CASSAGTNYEQYF. The DNA of the CDR3 is TGTGCCAGCAGCGCCGGAACTAACTACGAGCAGTACTTC.

This chain uses TRBV5-1 with TRBJ1-1; D is ambiguous. V dropped 0 bases and J dropped 0 bases, with 12 bases sitting between them. This CDR3 spans 16 amino acids. Germline V CDR1 and CDR2: SGHRS, YFSETQ. CDR3 protein: CASSLEHLAVNTEAFF. As DNA, the CDR3 is TGCGCCAGCAGCTTGGAACACCTCGCGGTGAACACTGAAGCTTTCTTT.

The chain recombines TRBV19 with TRBJ2-1, with 9 bases that match TRBD1. The length of the CDR3 is 18 residues. V lost 3 bases to trimming and J lost 5 bases; unmatched junction nucleotides: 14. CDR1 and CDR2 (germline): LNHDA, SQIVND (reference sequence). CDR3 in DNA: TGTGCCAGTAGTATTCGTGACAGGGGGGGCCGAGGTGACAATGAGCAGTTCTTC. The encoded protein is CASSIRDRGGRGDNEQFF.

As to this clone: The junction shows a germline mismatch at one end, possibly a read error. The chain recombines TRBV7-7 with TRBJ2-5; 11 nucleotides match TRBD2. Germline loops: CDR1 SSHAT, CDR2 FNYEAQ (reference sequence). The CDR3 runs to 15 residues. CDR3 loop: CASSLGLAGGETQYF. The DNA of the CDR3 is TGTGCTAGCAGCTTAGGCCTAGCGGGGGGAGAGACCCAGTACTTC.

This clone was found a few times. The CDR3 here is CAIDGASPGELFF. In DNA form, the CDR3 reads TGTGCCATTGATGGGGCCTCGCCCGGGGAGCTGTTTTTT. The chain joins TRBV2 to TRBJ2-2, with D possibly being TRBD1 (5 bases). The CDR3 is 13 residues long. Germline loops: CDR1 SNHLY, CDR2 FYNNEI. Trimming pared 10 bases from V and 6 bases from J, leaving 15 bases between.